The 24 T cell receptor beta chains below all came from one sample that was sequenced in a study of T cell changes during pregnancy in multiple sclerosis. TCRdb's table, derived via immunoSEQ multiplex PCR, lists solely in-frame clones and lacks some. The repertoire includes 13,000 to 15,000 clones, 80% to 95% of them detected once, and roughly 2.8% sits in the top ten. The sample in question was peripheral blood, obtained in the second trimester of pregnancy. The receptors come from a female donor in good health, enrolled as a control in a pregnancy study.

A note on this clone: It is unclear where the CDR3 begins or ends on the DNA, so no DNA is shown, and the CDR3 is as TCRdb lists it. CDR3 protein: CASILDSSDQPQHF. This chain links TRBV6-1 with TRBJ1-5; TRBD1 is the table's D call and was not checked against the DNA. The CDR3 length equals 14 residues, ends included. Looked up from germline, CDR1 is MNHNS and CDR2 is SASEGT.

This chain connects TRBV7-2 to TRBJ2-2, with 7 bases identical to TRBD2. The J segment lost 3 bases and the V segment lost 1 base, leaving 8 bases of the junction unmatched. Looked up from germline, CDR1 is SGHTA and CDR2 is FQGNSA. CDR3 size: 17 residues. This chain's CDR3 is CASSLGLAAKYTGELFF. DNA for the CDR3: TGTGCCAGCAGCTTAGGACTAGCCGCAAAATACACCGGGGAGCTGTTTTTT.

CDR3 sequence (DNA): TGTGCCAGCAGCTTAGGGGGGCAATGGAACACTGAAGCTTTCTTT. Its protein product is CASSLGGQWNTEAFF. The J gene is TRBJ1-1, the V gene TRBV11-3, with D possibly TRBD1 on 6 matching bases. Germline V CDR1 and CDR2: SGHNT, YENEEA. CDR3 length: 15 amino acids. V was shortened by 1 base and J by 1 base, with 10 bases between the two germline ends.

A single count supports this clone. The chain uses TRBV5-5 and TRBJ2-3; D possibly corresponds to TRBD1 (6 bases). There are 15 residues in the CDR3. With 4 bases removed from V and 4 bases from J, the gap between germline ends came to 16 bases. CDR1 and CDR2 (germline): SGHKS, YYEKEE (reference sequence). CDR3 loop: CASSPGQFGADTQYF. The CDR3 nucleotides read TGTGCCAGCAGCCCAGGACAGTTCGGGGCAGATACGCAGTATTTT. The variable domain in full, completed from reference TRBV5-5 and TRBJ2-3, reads DAGVTQSPTHLIKTRGQQVTLRCSPISGHKSVSWYQQVLGQGPQFIFQYYEKEERGRGNFPDRFSARQFPNYSSELNVNALLLGDSALYLCASSPGQFGADTQYFGPGTRLTVL.

The CDR3 region is CASSFLGSSSYNEQFF. The CDR3 bases are TGCGCCAGCAGCTTTCTGGGCTCAAGCTCCTACAATGAGCAGTTCTTC. The chain links TRBV5-1 to TRBJ2-1; D unclear. The CDR3 sequence is 16 residues long. V lost 2 bases to trimming and J lost 0 bases, with 12 bases between them. Looked up from germline, CDR1 is SGHRS and CDR2 is YFSETQ.

V gene TRBV6-5 combines with J gene TRBJ1-1; no definite D call. The CDR3 length is 13 residues. The germline gives CDR1 MNHEY, CDR2 SVGAGI. V was shortened by 6 bases and J by 1 base, with 9 bases between the two germline ends. This chain's CDR3 is CASSRGGNTEAFF. The CDR3 bases are TGTGCCAGCAGCCGAGGAGGGAACACTGAAGCTTTCTTT.

In this sample, this clone turned up once. This chain joins TRBV7-9 and TRBJ1-2; D unclear. This CDR3 comprises 12 residues. Germline V gene sequence: CDR1 SEHNR, CDR2 FQNEAQ (reference sequence). V lost 5 bases to trimming and J lost 1 base, with 5 bases between them. CDR3 in amino acids: CASSQNNYGYTF. Here the CDR3 DNA reads TGTGCCAGCAGCCAAAATAACTATGGCTACACCTTC.

This chain connects TRBV10-3 to TRBJ2-7; TRBD2 matches 9 bases. Trimming removed 0 bases from V and 5 bases from J; junction bases left unmatched: 5. The germline CDR1 and CDR2 sequences are ENHRY and SYGVKD. There are 15 residues in the CDR3. The CDR3 region has the DNA TGTGCCATCAGTGAGTCGACTAGCGGTAACCACGAGCAGTACTTC. This translates into CAISESTSGNHEQYF.

The J gene is TRBJ2-7, the V gene TRBV5-1; 10 bases fit TRBD2. CDR1 and CDR2 (germline): SGHRS, YFSETQ. V was pared by 2 bases and J by 0 bases, with 5 bases of the junction left unmatched. The CDR3 contains 16 residues. CDR3 nucleotides: TGCGCCAGCAGCTTTATGAGCGGGGGGGCCTCCTACGAGCAGTACTTC. It encodes CASSFMSGGASYEQYF.

This chain uses TRBV4-3 with TRBJ1-6, with TRBD1 identical over 7 bases. The CDR3 covers 14 residues. The V gene's germline CDR1 is LGHNA and CDR2 YSLEER. With V trimmed by 2 bases and J by 6 bases, 1 base remained unmatched. The DNA of the CDR3 is TGCGCCAGCAGCCAATGGGACAGTAATTCACCCCTCCACTTT. Protein: CASSQWDSNSPLHF.

The sample holds a few counts of this clone. The J gene is TRBJ2-1, the V gene TRBV7-3; 10 bases fit TRBD2. Trimming cost V 1 base and J 7 bases; bases outside gene matches: 10. This CDR3 region has 17 residues. Germline-derived CDR1 and CDR2 are SGHTA and FQGTGA. CDR3 amino acids: CASSLRPSGGAGNEQFF. Here the CDR3 DNA reads TGTGCCAGCAGCTTAAGACCCAGCGGGGGGGCGGGTAATGAGCAGTTCTTC.

The chain has TRBV7-8 and TRBJ2-1; TRBD2 matches at 8 bases. The length of the CDR3 is 19 residues. With V trimmed by 5 bases and J by 0 bases, 15 bases remained unmatched. Germline V CDR1 and CDR2: SGHVS, FQNEAQ. For the CDR3, the DNA is TGTGCCAGCAGCCCGTCGGGGGGGTCGGACCTTAGCTCCTACAATGAGCAGTTCTTC. Translating gives CASSPSGGSDLSSYNEQFF.

The chain is built from TRBV5-5 and TRBJ2-5, with 9 bases aligning to TRBD1. CDR1 is SGHKS, CDR2 YYEKEE, per germline (reference sequence). The CDR3 totals 14 residues. V shed 4 bases and J 5 bases; nucleotides not matched to a gene: 6. The chain's CDR3 is CASSEGQGRETQYF. CDR3 bases: TGTGCCAGCAGCGAGGGACAGGGCCGGGAGACCCAGTACTTC.

A note on this clone: The sample holds other DNA sequences that translate to the same CDR3. V and J are TRBV30 and TRBJ1-1; maybe TRBD1 (5 bases). Germline V CDR1 and CDR2: GTSNPN, SVGIG (reference sequence). The CDR3 has 12 residues. V lost 2 bases and J 5 bases, leaving 9 bases between the germline ends. The CDR3 DNA reads as TGTGCCTGGAGTTATGGGGGGACTGAAGCTTTCTTT. Protein product: CAWSYGGTEAFF.

Turning to this clone: At the DNA level, this CDR3 is encoded by other sequences in the same sample as well. J is TRBJ2-7 and V is TRBV5-1, with D uncertain. Trimming took 3 bases from V and 7 from J, leaving 20 bases between them. The CDR3 loop spans 15 amino acids. In germline, CDR1 is SGHRS, CDR2 YFSETQ. CDR3 in amino acids: CASSSGDGWVREQYF. In DNA, the CDR3 is TGCGCCAGCAGCTCAGGTGATGGGTGGGTAAGAGAGCAGTACTTC.

The chain has TRBV5-6 and TRBJ1-1; D is perhaps TRBD1 (5 bases). The germline V gene has CDR1 SGHDT and CDR2 YYEEEE. The length of the CDR3 is 14 residues. Trimming left V 3 bases short and J 1 base short, with 10 bases between. Written as DNA, the CDR3 is TGTGCCAGCAGCTCACAGGAGCCGAACACTGAAGCTTTCTTT. It encodes CASSSQEPNTEAFF.

This sequence joins TRBV9 and TRBJ2-2; D unclear. The CDR3 contains 16 residues. Germline CDR1 reads SGDLS; CDR2 reads YYNGEE. Trimming left V 0 bases short and J 0 bases short, with 9 bases between. CDR3: CASSVAQASNTGELFF. The CDR3 bases are TGTGCCAGCAGCGTAGCTCAGGCGTCGAACACCGGGGAGCTGTTTTTT.

The chain carries TRBV5-4 and TRBJ1-2, with 9 bases lining up with TRBD1. The CDR3 runs to 14 residues. Germline assignment: CDR1 SGHNT and CDR2 YYREEE (reference sequence). V shed 6 bases and J 5 bases; nucleotides not matched to a gene: 8. The CDR3 nucleotides read TGTGCCAGCACCTCCCGGACAGGGGAGTATGGCTACACCTTC. Translation: CASTSRTGEYGYTF.

This chain links TRBV5-8 with TRBJ2-1; 7 positions agree with TRBD2. CDR1 is SGHTS and CDR2 is YDEGEE in the germline V gene. This CDR3 has 15 amino acids. Trimming at V came to 2 bases and at J to 4 bases, leaving 6 bases not matched to a gene. The CDR3 DNA reads TGTGCCAGCAGCTTAAATGCGGGAGTTTACAATGAGCAGTTCTTC. Translation: CASSLNAGVYNEQFF.

This chain links TRBV10-3 with TRBJ2-2; 10 bases map to TRBD1. The CDR3 has 16 residues. Per germline, CDR1 ENHRY and CDR2 SYGVKD. V shed 3 bases, J shed 1 base, and the junction held 2 bases outside the gene matches. DNA of the CDR3: TGTGCCATCAGTGACCGGGACAGGGGGAACACCGGGGAGCTGTTTTTT. Protein sequence: CAISDRDRGNTGELFF.

The V gene is TRBV5-1, the J gene TRBJ2-7, with a tentative D call TRBD2 (6 bases). From germline, CDR1 is SGHRS and CDR2 YFSETQ. The CDR3 runs 14 residues. With 4 bases removed from V and 2 bases from J, the gap between germline ends came to 13 bases. The CDR3, as DNA: TGCGCCAGCAGCCCCCTAGCGTCGCCCTACGAGCAGTACTTC. This sequence encodes CASSPLASPYEQYF.

The table lists this clone with a count of one. The CDR3 bases are TGTGCCAGTAGAGGCCGGGACAAGGGTAATGAAAAACTGTTTTTT. Protein product: CASRGRDKGNEKLFF. The V call is TRBV19, the J call TRBJ1-4; possibly TRBD1 for D (6 bases). Germline V gene data show CDR1 as LNHDA and CDR2 as SQIVND (reference sequence). The CDR3 totals 15 residues. Deletions cut 6 bases from V and 4 bases from J, with 15 bases between.

V usage is TRBV4-3 and J usage is TRBJ2-7, with TRBD2 identical over 9 bases. Trimming at V came to 4 bases and at J to 3 bases, leaving 10 bases not matched to a gene. This CDR3 contains 16 residues. CDR1 is LGHNA and CDR2 is YSLEER in the germline V gene. The CDR3 bases are TGCGCCAGCAGCCCCGAGTTAGCGGGAGATATCTACGAGCAGTACTTC. Translating gives CASSPELAGDIYEQYF.

The genes are TRBV18 and TRBJ2-6; D remains ambiguous. CDR1 and CDR2 (germline): KGHSH, LQKENI. The V and J ends lost 4 bases and 0 bases respectively, with 13 bases between them. This CDR3 has 17 residues. The CDR3 DNA is TGTGCCAGCTCACATCCCAAAAAGAGCTCTGGGGCCAACGTCCTGACTTTC. Its protein is CASSHPKKSSGANVLTF.